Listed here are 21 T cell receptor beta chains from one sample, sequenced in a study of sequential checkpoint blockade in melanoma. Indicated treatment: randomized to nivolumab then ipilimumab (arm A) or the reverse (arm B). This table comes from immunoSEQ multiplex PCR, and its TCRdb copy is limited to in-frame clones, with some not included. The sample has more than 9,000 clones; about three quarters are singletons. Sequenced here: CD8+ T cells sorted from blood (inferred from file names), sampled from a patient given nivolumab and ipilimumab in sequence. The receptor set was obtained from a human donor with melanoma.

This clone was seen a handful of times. The CDR3 protein is CASSQSVDLDSNQPQHF. CDR3 DNA sequence: TGCGCCAGCAGCCAAAGCGTAGATTTAGATAGCAATCAGCCCCAGCATTTT. V usage is TRBV4-3 and J usage is TRBJ1-5; D gene unclear. The CDR3 contains 17 residues. Between the trimmed V and J ends, which lost 2 bases and 0 bases, there was a span of 14 bases. The germline gives CDR1 LGHNA, CDR2 YSLEER.

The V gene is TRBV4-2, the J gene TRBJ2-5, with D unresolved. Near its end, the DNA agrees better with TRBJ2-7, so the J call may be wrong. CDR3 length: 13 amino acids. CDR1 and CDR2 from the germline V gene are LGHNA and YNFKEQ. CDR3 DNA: TGTGCCAGCAGCCCCGGCCCGAGGAACGAGCAGTACTTC. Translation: CASSPGPRNEQYF.

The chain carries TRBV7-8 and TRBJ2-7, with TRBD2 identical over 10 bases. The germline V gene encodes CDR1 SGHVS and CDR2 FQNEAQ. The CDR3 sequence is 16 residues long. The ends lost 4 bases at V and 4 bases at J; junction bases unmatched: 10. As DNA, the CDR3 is TGTGCCAGCAGCTGGGGAGAGCGGGAGGGCCTATACGAGCAGTACTTC. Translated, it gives CASSWGEREGLYEQYF.

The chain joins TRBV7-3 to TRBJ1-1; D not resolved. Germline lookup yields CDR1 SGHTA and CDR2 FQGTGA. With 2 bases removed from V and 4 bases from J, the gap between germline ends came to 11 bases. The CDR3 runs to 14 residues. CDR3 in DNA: TGTGCCAGCAGCTTATATGGTGGCAGCACTGAAGCTTTCTTT. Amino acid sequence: CASSLYGGSTEAFF.

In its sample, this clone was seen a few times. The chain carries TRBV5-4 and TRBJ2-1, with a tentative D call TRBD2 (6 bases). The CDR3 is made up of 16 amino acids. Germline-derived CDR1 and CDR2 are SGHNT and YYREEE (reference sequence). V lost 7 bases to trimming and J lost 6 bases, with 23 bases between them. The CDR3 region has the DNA TGTGCCAGCTCCCCCCGCTGGGGCGGAGGGAGCAATGAGCAGTTCTTC. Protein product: CASSPRWGGGSNEQFF. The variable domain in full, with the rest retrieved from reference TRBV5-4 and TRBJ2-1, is ETGVTQSPTHLIKTRGQQVTLRCSSQSGHNTVSWYQQALGQGPQFIFQYYREEENGRGNFPPRFSGLQFPNYSSELNVNALELDDSALYLCASSPRWGGGSNEQFFGPGTRLTVL.

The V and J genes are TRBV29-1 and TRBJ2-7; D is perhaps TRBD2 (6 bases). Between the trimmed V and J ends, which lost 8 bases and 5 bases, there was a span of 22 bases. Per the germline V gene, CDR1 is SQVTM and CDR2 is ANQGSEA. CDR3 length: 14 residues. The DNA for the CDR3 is TGCAGCCCCCCGCTCGGGGCGGGAAGACACGAGCAGTACTTC. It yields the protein CSPPLGAGRHEQYF.

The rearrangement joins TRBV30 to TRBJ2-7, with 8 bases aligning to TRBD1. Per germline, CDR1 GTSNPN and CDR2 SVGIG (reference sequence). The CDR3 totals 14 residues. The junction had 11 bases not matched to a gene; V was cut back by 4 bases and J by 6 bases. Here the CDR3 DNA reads TGTGCCTGGATGGCCCGGGACAGGCTTAGCGAGCAGTACTTC. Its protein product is CAWMARDRLSEQYF.

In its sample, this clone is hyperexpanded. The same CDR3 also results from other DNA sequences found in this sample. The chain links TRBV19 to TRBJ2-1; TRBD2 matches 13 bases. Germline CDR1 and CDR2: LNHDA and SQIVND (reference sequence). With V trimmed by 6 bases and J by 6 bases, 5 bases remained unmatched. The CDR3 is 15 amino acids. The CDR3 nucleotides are TGTGCCAGTAGCCGGACTAGCGGGAGTCTCAATGAGCAGTTCTTC. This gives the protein CASSRTSGSLNEQFF.

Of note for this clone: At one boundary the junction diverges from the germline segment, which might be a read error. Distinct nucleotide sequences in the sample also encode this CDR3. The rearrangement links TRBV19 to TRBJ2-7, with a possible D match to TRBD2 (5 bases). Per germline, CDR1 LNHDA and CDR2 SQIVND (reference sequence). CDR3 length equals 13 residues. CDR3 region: CASEAGPSSEQYF. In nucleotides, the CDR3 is TGTGCCAGTGAGGCGGGTCCCTCCTCCGAGCAGTACTTC.

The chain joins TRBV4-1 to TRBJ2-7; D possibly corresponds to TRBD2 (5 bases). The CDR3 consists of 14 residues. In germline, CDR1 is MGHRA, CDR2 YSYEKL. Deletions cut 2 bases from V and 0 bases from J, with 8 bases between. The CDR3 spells CASSQKGSSYEQYF. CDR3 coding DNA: TGCGCCAGCAGCCAAAAAGGGAGCTCCTACGAGCAGTACTTC.

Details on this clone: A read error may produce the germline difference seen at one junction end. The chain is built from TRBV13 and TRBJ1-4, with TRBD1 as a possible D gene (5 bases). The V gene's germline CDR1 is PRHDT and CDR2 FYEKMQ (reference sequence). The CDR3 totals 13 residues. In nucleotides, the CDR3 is TGTGCCAGCAGTTTAGAGGGGAATGAAAAACTGTTTTTT. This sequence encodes CASSLEGNEKLFF.

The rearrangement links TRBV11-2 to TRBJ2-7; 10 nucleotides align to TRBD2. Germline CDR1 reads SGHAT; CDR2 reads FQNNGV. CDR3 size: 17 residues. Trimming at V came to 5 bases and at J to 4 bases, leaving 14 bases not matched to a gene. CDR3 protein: CASSPVTSGIHPYEQYF. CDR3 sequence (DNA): TGTGCCAGCAGCCCCGTCACTAGCGGGATCCATCCATACGAGCAGTACTTC. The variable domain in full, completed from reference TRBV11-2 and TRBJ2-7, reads EAGVAQSPRYKIIEKRQSVAFWCNPISGHATLYWYQQILGQGPKLLIQFQNNGVVDDSQLPKDRFSAERLKGVDSTLKIQPAKLEDSAVYLCASSPVTSGIHPYEQYFGPGTRLTVT.

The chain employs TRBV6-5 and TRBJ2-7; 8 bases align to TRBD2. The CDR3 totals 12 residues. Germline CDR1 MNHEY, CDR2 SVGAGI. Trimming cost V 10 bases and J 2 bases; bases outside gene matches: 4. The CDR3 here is CATSGGAYEQYF. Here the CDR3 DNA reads TGTGCCACCTCGGGGGGGGCCTACGAGCAGTACTTC.

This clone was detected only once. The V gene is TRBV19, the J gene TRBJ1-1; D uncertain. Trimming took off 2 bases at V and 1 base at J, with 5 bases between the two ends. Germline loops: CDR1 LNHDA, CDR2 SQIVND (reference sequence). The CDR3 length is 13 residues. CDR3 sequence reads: CASSITPNTEAFF. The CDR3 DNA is TGTGCCAGTAGTATAACTCCGAACACTGAAGCTTTCTTT. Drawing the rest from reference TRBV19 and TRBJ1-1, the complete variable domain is DGGITQSPKYLFRKEGQNVTLSCEQNLNHDAMYWYRQDPGQGLRLIYYSQIVNDFQKGDIAEGYSVSREKKESFPLTVTSAQKNPTAFYLCASSITPNTEAFFGQGTRLTVV.

In nucleotides, the CDR3 is TGCGCCAGCAGCTTGGGGGCGATCATGAACACTGAAGCTTTCTTT. This codes for CASSLGAIMNTEAFF. V and J are TRBV5-1 and TRBJ1-1; D unclear. The germline V and J ends were trimmed by 0 bases and 0 bases, with 9 bases remaining between them. Germline CDR1 reads SGHRS; CDR2 reads YFSETQ. The CDR3 is 15 amino acids. Looking up the rest from reference TRBV5-1 and TRBJ1-1 gives the full variable domain: KAGVTQTPRYLIKTRGQQVTLSCSPISGHRSVSWYQQTPGQGLQFLFEYFSETQRNKGNFPGRFSGRQFSNSRSEMNVSTLELGDSALYLCASSLGAIMNTEAFFGQGTRLTVV.

The CDR3 region is CATGTGVDYEQYF. The CDR3 DNA follows: TGTGCCACTGGCACAGGGGTAGACTACGAGCAGTACTTC. The chain has TRBV15 and TRBJ2-7; 7 bases align to TRBD1. Losses at the gene ends were 9 bases for V and 3 bases for J; bases not matched to a gene: 8. Germline CDR1 and CDR2: LNHNV and YYDKDF (reference sequence). The CDR3 sequence is 13 residues long.

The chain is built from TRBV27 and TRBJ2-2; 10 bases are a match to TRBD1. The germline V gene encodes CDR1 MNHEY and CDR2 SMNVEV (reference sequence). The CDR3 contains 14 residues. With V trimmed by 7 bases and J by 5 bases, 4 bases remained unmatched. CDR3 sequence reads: CASTGQGNTGELFF. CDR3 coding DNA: TGTGCCAGCACGGGACAGGGGAATACCGGGGAGCTGTTTTTT.

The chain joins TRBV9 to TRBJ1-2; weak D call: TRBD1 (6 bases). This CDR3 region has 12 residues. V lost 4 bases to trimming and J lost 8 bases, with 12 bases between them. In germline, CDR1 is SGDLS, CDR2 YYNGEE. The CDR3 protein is CASSPTGYGYTF. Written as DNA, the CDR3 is TGTGCCAGCAGCCCTACAGGGTACGGCTACACCTTC.

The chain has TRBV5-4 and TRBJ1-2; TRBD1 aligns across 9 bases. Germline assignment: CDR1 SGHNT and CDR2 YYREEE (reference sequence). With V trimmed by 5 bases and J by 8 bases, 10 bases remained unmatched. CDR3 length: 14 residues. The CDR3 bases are TGTGCCAGCAGGCCGATGGACAGGGGATCCGGCTACACCTTC. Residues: CASRPMDRGSGYTF.

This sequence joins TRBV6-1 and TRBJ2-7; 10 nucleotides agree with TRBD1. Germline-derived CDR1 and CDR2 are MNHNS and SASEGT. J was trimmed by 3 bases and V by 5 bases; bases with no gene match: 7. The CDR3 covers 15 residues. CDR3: CASSPRTGGNYEQYF. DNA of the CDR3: TGTGCCAGCAGTCCCCGGACAGGGGGAAACTACGAGCAGTACTTC.

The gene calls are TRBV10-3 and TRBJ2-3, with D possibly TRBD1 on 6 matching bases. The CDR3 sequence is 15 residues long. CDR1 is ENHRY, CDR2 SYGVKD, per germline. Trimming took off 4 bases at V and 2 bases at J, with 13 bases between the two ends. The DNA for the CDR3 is TGTGCCATCAGTGGGTTAACAGGGCACACAGATACGCAGTATTTT. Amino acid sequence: CAISGLTGHTDTQYF.